This T cell receptor beta chain was observed in a study of long-term antiretroviral therapy in people with HIV. Study outcomes and limitations: Repertoire dominance by clones expanded before ART was seen at all time points.

Trimming cost V 4 bases and J 0 bases; bases outside gene matches: 4. This CDR3 spans 15 amino acids. CDR1 SGHRS and CDR2 YFSETQ come from the germline V gene. A v3.0 immunoSEQ assay was performed at survey level. The data were produced by immunoSEQ multiplex PCR, yet TCRdb's version contains in-frame clones alone and is incomplete. The repertoire holds more than 20,000 clones, with about 80% as singletons. About this clone: Its antigen is undetermined.

Sequenced here: unsorted PBMCs, sampled 0.5 years after starting antiretroviral therapy. The clonotype was recovered from a man aged 18 to 30 with HIV. This chain uses TRBV5-1 with TRBJ1-5; 7 nucleotides align to TRBD1. The CDR3 bases are TGCGCCAGCAGCCTCCAGGGGGGTAGCAATCAGCCCCAGCATTTT. It encodes CASSLQGGSNQPQHF.